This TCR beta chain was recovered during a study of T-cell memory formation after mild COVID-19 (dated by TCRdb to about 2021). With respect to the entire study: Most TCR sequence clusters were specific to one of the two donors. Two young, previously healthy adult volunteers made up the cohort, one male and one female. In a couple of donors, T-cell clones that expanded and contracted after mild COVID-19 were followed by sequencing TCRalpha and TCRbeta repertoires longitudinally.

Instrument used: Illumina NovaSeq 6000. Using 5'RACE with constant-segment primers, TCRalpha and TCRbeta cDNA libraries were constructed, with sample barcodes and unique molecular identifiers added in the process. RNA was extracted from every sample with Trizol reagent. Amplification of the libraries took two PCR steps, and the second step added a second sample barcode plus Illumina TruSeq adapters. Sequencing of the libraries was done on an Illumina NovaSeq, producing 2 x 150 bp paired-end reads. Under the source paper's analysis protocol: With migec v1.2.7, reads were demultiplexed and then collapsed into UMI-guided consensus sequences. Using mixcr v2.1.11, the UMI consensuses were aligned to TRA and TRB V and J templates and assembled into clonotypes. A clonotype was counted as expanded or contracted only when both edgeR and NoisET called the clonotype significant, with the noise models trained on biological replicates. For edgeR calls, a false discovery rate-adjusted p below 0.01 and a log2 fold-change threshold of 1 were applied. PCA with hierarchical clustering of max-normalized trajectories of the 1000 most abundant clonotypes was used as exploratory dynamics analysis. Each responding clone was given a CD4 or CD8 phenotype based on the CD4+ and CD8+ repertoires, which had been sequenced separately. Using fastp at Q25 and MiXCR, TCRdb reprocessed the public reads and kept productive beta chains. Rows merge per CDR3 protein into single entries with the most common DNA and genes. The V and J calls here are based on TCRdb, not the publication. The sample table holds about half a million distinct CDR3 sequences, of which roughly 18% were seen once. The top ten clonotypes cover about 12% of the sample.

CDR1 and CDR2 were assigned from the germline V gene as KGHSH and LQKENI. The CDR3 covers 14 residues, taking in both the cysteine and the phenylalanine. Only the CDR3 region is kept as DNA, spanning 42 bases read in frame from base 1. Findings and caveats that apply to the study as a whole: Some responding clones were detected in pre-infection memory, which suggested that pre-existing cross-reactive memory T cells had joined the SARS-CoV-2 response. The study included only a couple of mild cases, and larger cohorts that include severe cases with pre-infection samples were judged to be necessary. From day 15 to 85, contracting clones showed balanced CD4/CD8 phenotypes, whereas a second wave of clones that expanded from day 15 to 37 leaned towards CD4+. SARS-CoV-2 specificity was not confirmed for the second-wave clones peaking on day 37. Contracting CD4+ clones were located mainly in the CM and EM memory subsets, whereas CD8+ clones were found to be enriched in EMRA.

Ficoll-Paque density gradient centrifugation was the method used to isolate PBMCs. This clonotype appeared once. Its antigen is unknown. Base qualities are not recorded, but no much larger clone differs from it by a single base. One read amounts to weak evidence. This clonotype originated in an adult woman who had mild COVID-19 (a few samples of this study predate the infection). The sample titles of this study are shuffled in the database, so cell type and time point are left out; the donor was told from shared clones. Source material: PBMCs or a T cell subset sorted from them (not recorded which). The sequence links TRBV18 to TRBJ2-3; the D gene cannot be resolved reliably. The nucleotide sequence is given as TGTGGGTCGGAAGTACCACTTAGCACAGATACGCAGTATTTT. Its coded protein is CGSEVPLSTDTQYF. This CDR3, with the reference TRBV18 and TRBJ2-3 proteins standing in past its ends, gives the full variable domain NAGVMQNPRHLVRRRGQEARLRCSPMKGHSHVYWYRQLPEEGLKFMVYLQKENIIDESGMPKERFSAEFPKEGPSILRIQQVVRGDSAAYFCGSEVPLSTDTQYFGPGTRLTVL.